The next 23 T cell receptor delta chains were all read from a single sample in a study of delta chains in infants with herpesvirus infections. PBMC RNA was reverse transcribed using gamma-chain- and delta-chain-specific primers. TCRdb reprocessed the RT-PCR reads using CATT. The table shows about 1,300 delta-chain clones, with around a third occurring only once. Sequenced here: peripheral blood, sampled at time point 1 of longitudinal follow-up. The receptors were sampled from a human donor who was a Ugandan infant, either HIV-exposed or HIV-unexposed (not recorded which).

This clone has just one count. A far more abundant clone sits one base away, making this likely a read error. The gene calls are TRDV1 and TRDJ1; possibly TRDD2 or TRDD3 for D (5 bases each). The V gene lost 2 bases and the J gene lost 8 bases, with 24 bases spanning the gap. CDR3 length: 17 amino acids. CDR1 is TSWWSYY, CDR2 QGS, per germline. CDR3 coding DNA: TGTGCTCTTGGGGAAGGAGCCTACGCCGGGAGATACACCAAACTCATCTTT. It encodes CALGEGAYAGRYTKLIF.

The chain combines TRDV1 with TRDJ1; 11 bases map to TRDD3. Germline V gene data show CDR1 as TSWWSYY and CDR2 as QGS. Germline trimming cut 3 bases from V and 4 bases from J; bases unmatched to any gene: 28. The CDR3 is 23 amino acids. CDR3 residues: CALGDSASLHPLGDRLWSDKLIF. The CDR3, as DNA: TGTGCTCTTGGGGATTCCGCCAGCCTTCACCCACTGGGGGATAGGTTGTGGAGCGATAAACTCATCTTT.

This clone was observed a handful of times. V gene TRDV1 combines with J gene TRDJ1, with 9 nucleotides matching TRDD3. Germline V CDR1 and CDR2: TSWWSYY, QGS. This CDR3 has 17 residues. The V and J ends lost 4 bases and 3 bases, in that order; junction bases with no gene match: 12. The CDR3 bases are TGTGCTCTTGGGGCGCCACCCGGGGGATACTCGGCCGATAAACTCATCTTT. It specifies CALGAPPGGYSADKLIF.

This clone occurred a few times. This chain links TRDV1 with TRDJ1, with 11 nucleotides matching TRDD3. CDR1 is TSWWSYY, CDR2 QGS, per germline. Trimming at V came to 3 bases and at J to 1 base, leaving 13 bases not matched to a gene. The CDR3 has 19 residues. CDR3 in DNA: TGTGCTCTTGGGGAGTATACGGTACTGGGGGATAAGGGCACCGATAAACTCATCTTT. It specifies CALGEYTVLGDKGTDKLIF.

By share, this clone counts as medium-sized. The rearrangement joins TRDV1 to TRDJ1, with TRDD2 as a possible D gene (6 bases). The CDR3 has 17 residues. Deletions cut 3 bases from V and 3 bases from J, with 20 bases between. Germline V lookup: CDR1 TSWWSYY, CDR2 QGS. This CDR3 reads CALGDFLPREYADKLIF. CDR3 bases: TGTGCTCTTGGGGACTTTCTTCCTCGGGAATACGCCGATAAACTCATCTTT.

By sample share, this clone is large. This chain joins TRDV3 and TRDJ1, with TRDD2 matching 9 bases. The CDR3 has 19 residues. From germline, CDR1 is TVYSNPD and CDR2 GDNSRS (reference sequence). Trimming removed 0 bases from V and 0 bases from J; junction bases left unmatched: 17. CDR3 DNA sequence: TGTGCCTTTAGGCCTTCCTACAGTACTGGGGTAGGGTACACCGATAAACTCATCTTT. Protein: CAFRPSYSTGVGYTDKLIF. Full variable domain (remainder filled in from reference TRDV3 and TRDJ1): CDKVTQSSPDQTVASGSEVVLLCTYDTVYSNPDLFWYRIRPDYSFQFVFYGDNSRSEGADFTQGRFSVKHILTQKAFHLVISPVRTEDSATYYCAFRPSYSTGVGYTDKLIFGKGTRVTVEP.

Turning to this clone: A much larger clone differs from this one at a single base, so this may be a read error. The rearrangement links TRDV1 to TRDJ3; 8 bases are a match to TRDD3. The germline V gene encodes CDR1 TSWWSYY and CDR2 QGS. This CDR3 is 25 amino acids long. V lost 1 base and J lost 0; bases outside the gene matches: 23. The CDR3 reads CALGEPPSSSLLLGGSSWDTRQMFF. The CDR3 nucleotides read TGTGCTCTTGGGGAACCCCCCTCCTCGTCACTCCTACTGGGGGGCAGCTCCTGGGACACCCGACAGATGTTTTTC.

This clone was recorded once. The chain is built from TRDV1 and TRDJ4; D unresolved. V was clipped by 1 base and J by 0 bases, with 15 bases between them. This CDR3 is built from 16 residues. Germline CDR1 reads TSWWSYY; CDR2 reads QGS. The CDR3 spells CALGERLKSPTRPLIF. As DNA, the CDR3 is TGTGCTCTTGGGGAACGTCTAAAGTCGCCGACCAGACCCCTGATCTTT.

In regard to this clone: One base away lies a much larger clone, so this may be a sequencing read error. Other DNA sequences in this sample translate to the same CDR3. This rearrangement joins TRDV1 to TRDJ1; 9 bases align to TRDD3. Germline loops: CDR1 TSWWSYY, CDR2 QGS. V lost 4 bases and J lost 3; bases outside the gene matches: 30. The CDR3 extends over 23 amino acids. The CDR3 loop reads CALGVPNRPTSSLGIRSADKLIF. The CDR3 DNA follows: TGTGCTCTTGGGGTTCCTAACCGTCCCACCTCTTCATTGGGGATACGCAGTGCCGATAAACTCATCTTT.

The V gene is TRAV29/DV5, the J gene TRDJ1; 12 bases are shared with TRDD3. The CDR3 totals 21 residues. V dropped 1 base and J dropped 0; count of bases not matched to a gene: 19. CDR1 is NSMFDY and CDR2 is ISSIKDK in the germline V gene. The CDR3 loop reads CAASLPTPPYWGIQYTDKLIF. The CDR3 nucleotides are TGTGCAGCAAGCCTTCCTACCCCTCCGTACTGGGGGATACAGTACACCGATAAACTCATCTTT. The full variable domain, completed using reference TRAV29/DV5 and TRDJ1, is DQQVKQNSPSLSVQEGRISILNCDYTNSMFDYFLWYKKYPAEGPTFLISISSIKDKNEDGRFTVFLNKSAKHLSLHIVPSQPGDSAVYFCAASLPTPPYWGIQYTDKLIFGKGTRVTVEP.

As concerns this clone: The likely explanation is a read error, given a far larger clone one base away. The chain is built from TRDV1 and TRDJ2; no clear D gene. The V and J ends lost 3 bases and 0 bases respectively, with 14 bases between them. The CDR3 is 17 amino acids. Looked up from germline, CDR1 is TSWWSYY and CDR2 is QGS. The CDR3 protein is CALGDFILYPLTAQLFF. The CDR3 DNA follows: TGTGCTCTTGGGGATTTTATCCTGTACCCTTTGACAGCACAACTCTTCTTT.

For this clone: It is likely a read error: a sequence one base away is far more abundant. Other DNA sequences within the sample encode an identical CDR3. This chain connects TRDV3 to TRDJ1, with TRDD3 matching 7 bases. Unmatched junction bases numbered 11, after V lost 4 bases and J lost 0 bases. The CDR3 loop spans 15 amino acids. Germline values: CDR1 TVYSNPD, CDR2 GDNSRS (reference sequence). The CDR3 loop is CASDYWGLYTDKLIF. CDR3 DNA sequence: TGTGCCTCCGATTACTGGGGTTTGTACACCGATAAACTCATCTTT.

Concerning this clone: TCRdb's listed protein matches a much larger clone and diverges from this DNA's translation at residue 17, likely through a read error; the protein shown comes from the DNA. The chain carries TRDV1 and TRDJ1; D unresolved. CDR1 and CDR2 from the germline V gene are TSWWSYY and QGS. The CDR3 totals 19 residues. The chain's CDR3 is CALGESSNFKAFYTDKPIF. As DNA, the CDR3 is TGTGCTCTTGGGGAAAGTTCTAACTTCAAAGCCTTTTACACCGATAAACCCATCTTT.

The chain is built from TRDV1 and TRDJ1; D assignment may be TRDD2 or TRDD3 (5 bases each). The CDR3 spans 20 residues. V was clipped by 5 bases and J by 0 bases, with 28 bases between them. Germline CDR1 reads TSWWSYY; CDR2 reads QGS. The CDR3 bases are TGTGCTCTTGGGAACTGGCGGGCTCCTATGAGTGGGGTACACACCGATAAACTCATCTTT. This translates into CALGNWRAPMSGVHTDKLIF.

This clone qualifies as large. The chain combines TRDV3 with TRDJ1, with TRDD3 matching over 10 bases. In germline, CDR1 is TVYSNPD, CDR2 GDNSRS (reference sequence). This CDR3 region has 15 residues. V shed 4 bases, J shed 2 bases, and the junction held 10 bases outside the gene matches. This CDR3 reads CASIRWGILTDKLIF. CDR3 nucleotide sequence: TGTGCCTCCATACGGTGGGGGATACTAACCGATAAACTCATCTTT.

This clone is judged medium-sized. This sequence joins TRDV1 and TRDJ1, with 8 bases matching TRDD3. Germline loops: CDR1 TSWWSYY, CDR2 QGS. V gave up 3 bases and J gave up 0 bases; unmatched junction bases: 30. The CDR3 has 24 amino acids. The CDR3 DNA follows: TGTGCTCTTGGGGACTTCCCTTCCCACGGGTACTGGGGGCTCCCTTCGTTGTACACCGATAAACTCATCTTT. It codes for CALGDFPSHGYWGLPSLYTDKLIF.

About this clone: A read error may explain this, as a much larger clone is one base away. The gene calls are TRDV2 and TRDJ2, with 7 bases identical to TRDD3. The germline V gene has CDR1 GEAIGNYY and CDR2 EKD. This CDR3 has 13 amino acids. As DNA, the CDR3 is TGTGCCTGTGACACCTGGGGGACAGCAAAACTCTTCTTT. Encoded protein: CACDTWGTAKLFF.

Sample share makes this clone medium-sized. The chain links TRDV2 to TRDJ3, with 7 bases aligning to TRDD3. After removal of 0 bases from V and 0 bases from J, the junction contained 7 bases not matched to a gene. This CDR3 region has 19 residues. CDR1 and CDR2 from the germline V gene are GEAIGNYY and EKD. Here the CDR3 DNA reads TGTGCCTGTGACACCGCGCTGGGGGTTGCCTCCTGGGACACCCGACAGATGTTTTTC. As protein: CACDTALGVASWDTRQMFF.

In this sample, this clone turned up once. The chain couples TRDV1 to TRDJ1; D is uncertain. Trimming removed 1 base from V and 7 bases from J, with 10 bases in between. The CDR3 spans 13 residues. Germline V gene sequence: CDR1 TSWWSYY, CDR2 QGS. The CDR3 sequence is CALGEQGVCKLIF. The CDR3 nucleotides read TGTGCTCTTGGGGAACAAGGGGTCTGTAAACTCATCTTT.

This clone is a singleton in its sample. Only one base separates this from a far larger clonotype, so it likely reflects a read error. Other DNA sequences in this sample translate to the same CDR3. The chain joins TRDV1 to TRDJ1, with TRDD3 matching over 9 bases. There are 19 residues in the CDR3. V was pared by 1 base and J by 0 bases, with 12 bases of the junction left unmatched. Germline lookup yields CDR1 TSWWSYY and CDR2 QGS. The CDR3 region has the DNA TGTGCTCTTGGGGAACCCACGCCTCATCTGGGGGATTACACCGATAAACTCATCTTT. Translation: CALGEPTPHLGDYTDKLIF.

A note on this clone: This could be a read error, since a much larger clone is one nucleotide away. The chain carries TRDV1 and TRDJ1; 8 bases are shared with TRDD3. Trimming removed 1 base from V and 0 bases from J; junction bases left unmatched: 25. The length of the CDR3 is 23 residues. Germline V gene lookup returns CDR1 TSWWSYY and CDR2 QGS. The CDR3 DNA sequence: TGTGCTCTTGGGGAACCTGAGGCCATTAGTCTCCCTTTACTGGGGGCCAACACCGATAAACTCATCTTT. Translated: CALGEPEAISLPLLGANTDKLIF.

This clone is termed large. CDR3 protein: CALGELHGEALYTDKLIF. Here the CDR3 DNA reads TGTGCTCTTGGGGAACTTCACGGAGAGGCTCTGTACACCGATAAACTCATCTTT. The chain joins TRDV1 to TRDJ1; D gene uncertain. V lost 0 bases to trimming and J lost 0 bases, with 17 bases between them. Germline CDR1 reads TSWWSYY; CDR2 reads QGS. This CDR3 region has 18 residues.

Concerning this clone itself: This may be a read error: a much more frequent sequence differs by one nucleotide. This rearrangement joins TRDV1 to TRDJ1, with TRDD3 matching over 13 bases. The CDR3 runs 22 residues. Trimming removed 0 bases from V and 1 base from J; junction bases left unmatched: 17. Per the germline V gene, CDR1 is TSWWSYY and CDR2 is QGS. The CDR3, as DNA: TGTGCTCTTGGGGAACTAGGCCCCCCCCACTGGGGGATACGGAAGGGCACCGATAAACTCATCTTT. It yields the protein CALGELGPPHWGIRKGTDKLIF.